This T cell receptor (beta chain) was retrieved from a study of regulatory and conventional T cells in RAG deficiency (dated by TCRdb to about 2017). A note on the overall study: To compare the diversity and composition of the repertoires of Treg, conventional CD4+ and CD8+ T cells between RAG-deficient patients and healthy controls, the study applied high-throughput TCR beta sequencing.

Results the study describes overall, beyond this receptor: Unique TCR beta sequences from Treg cells were around 100-fold fewer in Omenn syndrome and CID/AS patients than controls, versus approximately 10-fold for other subsets. Markedly lower Shannon entropy and higher Simpson indices were observed in RAG-deficient patients than in control T-cell subpopulations. All patient T-cell subsets had shorter CDR3 lengths; Omenn syndrome patients showed >80% Treg-Tconv repertoire overlap at nucleotide and amino acid level. Rather than being bona fide Treg cells, the sorted CD25-high CD127-low cells in Omenn syndrome patients may represent peripherally activated cells. Some T-cell subset analyses were not done for some subjects.

The count of this clone is one. Its antigen remains undetermined. There are no base qualities to consult, and no much larger clone falls within one base. The CDR3 numbers 13 residues from cysteine through phenylalanine. Just CDR3 DNA is preserved here, 39 bases in frame from base 1. CDR1 and CDR2 were assigned from the germline V gene as SGHTA and FQGNSA. V is shortened by 5 bases, J by 4 bases, and the region joining them spans 9 bases. Before genomic DNA extraction, conventional CD4+ T cells were purified from blood as CD25-low CD127-high cells. About eight healthy control donors served as the comparison group for repertoire analyses. The method was the immunoSEQ multiplex PCR assay. Genomic DNA from the sorted T-cell subsets was used to amplify and sequence rearranged TCR beta chain products. In the authors' own workflow: Shannon entropy and Simpson indices were used to measure the diversity of productive TCR beta rearrangements in each repertoire. To assess clonal expansion, the frequencies of the 100 most abundant productive TCR beta clonotypes were added up as a share of total reads. The TRB repertoires were evaluated with a self-reactivity index based on amino acid usage at CDR3beta positions 6 and 7. Two-way ANOVA was used for repertoire analyses, and Student t or Mann-Whitney tests were used for flow cytometric analyses. TCRdb holds this immuneACCESS table with in-frame rearrangements only. Some clones are missing; in checked studies, unresolved V genes explain under half, and the rest has no known cause. That table supplies the V and J calls and clone size; D and trimming were determined from the DNA. In this sample the table shows 45,000 or so clones, 80% to 90% of which occur a single time. The top ten clones comprise roughly 0.5% of the sample.

The data were also submitted as part of a second study, on regulatory T cells. As that second study puts it: For the multiplex PCR, 52 forward TRBV primers and 13 reverse TRBJ primers were used, and amplification bias was corrected with both assay-based and computational methods. Restricted unique TRB V-J pairs and skewed V and J gene usage were observed in patient repertoires, most markedly in regulatory T cells. Between CD3G-deficient patients and healthy controls, the study compared T-cell receptor beta repertoires in sorted regulatory T cells, conventional CD4+ T cells and CD8+ T cells. Ficoll density separation was used to isolate peripheral blood mononuclear cells. Rearranged TRB loci were amplified from genomic DNA by multiplex PCR within the immunoSEQ assay. TRB amplicons were sequenced on an Illumina HiSeq platform. Raw sequences were error-filtered and aligned to reference gene sequences by custom algorithms, then analyzed with the immunoSEQ online tools. Frequencies of productive and nonproductive TRB rearrangements were assessed among unique sequences as well as among total sequences. For group comparisons, t tests, Mann-Whitney tests or two-way ANOVA were performed in Prism software.

This TCR came from a human donor in good health. The rearrangement combines TRBV7-2 with TRBJ1-5; the D gene assignment is ambiguous. Sequences were obtained from CD4+ effector T cells sorted from blood. CDR3 reads: CASSRRQNQPQHF. The DNA sequence is TGTGCCAGCAGCCGTCGGCAGAATCAGCCCCAGCATTTT.